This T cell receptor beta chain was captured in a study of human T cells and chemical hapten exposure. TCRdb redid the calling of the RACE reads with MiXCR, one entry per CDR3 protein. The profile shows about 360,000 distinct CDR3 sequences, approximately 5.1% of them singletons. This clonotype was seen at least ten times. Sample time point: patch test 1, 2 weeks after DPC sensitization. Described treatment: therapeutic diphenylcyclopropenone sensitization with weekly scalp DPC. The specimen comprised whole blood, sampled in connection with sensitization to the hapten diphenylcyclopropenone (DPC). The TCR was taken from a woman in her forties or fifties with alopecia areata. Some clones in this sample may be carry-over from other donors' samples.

This CDR3 is CASSPLAGEWNTDTQYF. The DNA of the CDR3 is TGTGCCAGCTCACCTCTAGCGGGAGAATGGAACACAGATACGCAGTATTTT. The gene calls are TRBV18 and TRBJ2-3; the match to TRBD2 covers 10 bases. This CDR3 contains 17 residues. Germline V lookup: CDR1 KGHSH, CDR2 LQKENI. V shed 3 bases and J 2 bases; nucleotides not matched to a gene: 8. Drawing the rest from reference TRBV18 and TRBJ2-3, the complete variable domain is NAGVMQNPRHLVRRRGQEARLRCSPMKGHSHVYWYRQLPEEGLKFMVYLQKENIIDESGMPKERFSAEFPKEGPSILRIQQVVRGDSAAYFCASSPLAGEWNTDTQYFGPGTRLTVL.